This T cell receptor beta chain appears in the sequencing data of a study of regulatory T cells in long-lasting Graves disease. Background on the study: Patients met the persistent Graves' disease definition after over 5 years of antithyroid drugs with positive TSH receptor antibodies.

Germline CDR1 reads LNHNV; CDR2 reads YYDKDF (reference sequence). Trimming took off 0 bases at V and 7 bases at J, with 15 bases between the two ends. CDR3 size: 15 residues. Study observations and caveats: Thyroid tissue went unstudied; only peripheral blood was examined.

The sample holds a few counts of this clonotype. Its antigen remains unknown. HTBI primers from iRepertoire and Arm-PCR of CDR3 regions yielded the TCR beta libraries. TCRdb re-derived calls from the multiplex PCR reads in MiXCR, one entry per CDR3 protein. The repertoire includes 700,000 or so distinct CDR3 sequences, around 32% of them detected once, and roughly 40% sits in the top ten. Documented time point: persistent/refractory GD, antithyroid drugs over 5 years with positive TRAb. After RNA was extracted from PBMCs, the TCR library was made from it. The TCR originated in a female donor with Graves disease. This chain uses TRBV15 with TRBJ1-1; unclear D gene. Sequenced here: peripheral blood mononuclear cells (PBMCs), sampled when the disease was refractory, from a patient treated with antithyroid drugs. CDR3 sequence reads: CATSRDASPANEAFF. The DNA for the CDR3 is TGTGCCACCAGCAGAGATGCTTCGCCGGCGAATGAAGCTTTCTTT.